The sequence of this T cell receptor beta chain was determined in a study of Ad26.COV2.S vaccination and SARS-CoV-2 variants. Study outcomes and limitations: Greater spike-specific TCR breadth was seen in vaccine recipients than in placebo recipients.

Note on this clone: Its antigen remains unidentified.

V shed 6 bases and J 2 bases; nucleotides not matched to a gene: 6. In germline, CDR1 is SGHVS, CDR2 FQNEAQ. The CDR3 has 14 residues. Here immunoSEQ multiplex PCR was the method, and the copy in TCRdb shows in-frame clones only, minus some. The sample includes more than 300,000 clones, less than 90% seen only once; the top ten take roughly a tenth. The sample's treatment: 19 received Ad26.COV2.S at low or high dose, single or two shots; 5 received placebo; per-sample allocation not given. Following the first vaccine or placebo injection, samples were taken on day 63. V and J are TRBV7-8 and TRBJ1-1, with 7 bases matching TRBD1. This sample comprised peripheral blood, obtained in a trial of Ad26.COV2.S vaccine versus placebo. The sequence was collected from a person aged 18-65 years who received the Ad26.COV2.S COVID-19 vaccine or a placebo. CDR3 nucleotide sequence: TGTGCCAGCAGTGACAGGGAGGGAAACACTGAAGCTTTCTTT. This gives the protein CASSDREGNTEAFF.